This TCR beta chain was sequenced during a study of PD-L1 blockade in urothelial cancer listed by TCRdb under 2017. In the study overall: Therapy was started at some point between 2012 and 2014 for all patients, and atezolizumab 1,200 mg was administered intravenously every 3 weeks. About 85% of the roughly 30 patients were males with bladder-origin urothelial cancer, and 18 of 29 reported a prior smoking history. Patients had an ECOG performance status of 0 or 1 and had received between 0 and 3 prior chemotherapy regimens. Blood samples were analyzed at 3 weeks after treatment start (second dose) and at 6 weeks after treatment start. Blood samples yielded a median of around 130,000 T cells and 65,000 to 95,000 unique TCRs, with median clonality around 0.084. An exploratory multi-omic analysis was conducted of the somatic, immune and clinical correlates of response to PD-L1 blockade with atezolizumab in urothelial cancer. Pretreatment tumor samples and matched peripheral blood, collected serially before and after atezolizumab treatment, underwent TCR sequencing. Durable clinical benefit was defined as progression-free survival longer than 6 months, and TCR features were also tested against progression-free and overall survival. In the same patients, pretreatment tumors underwent whole exome sequencing and RNA sequencing in addition to TCR sequencing. Nine or ten patients reached durable clinical benefit, while about 20 patients did not. Pretreatment blood TCR-seq was available for around 29 patients, at least one posttreatment blood collection was obtained for about 24 patients, and tumor TCR-seq was available for about 24 patients. Beyond this particular receptor, the publication reports: Because the sample size was small (n ≈ 30) and many of the analyses were exploratory, the results are meant to be hypothesis-generating. A pretreatment peripheral blood TCR clonality below the median was linked to improved progression-free and overall survival. Among patients with durable benefit, tumor-associated TCR clones showed greater expansion in peripheral blood 3 weeks after treatment started (n of about 21, p = 0.022).

In the paper's terms, the time point label means: pretreatment peripheral blood. A total of around 30 patients with locally advanced or metastatic urothelial carcinoma, treated at Memorial Sloan Kettering on a trial protocol, made up the cohort. Peripheral blood mononuclear cells were collected pretreatment and during treatment, with between 1 and 8 total time points obtained per patient. The Qiagen DNeasy Blood extraction kit was used to purify genomic DNA from total PBMCs and tumor samples. PBMCs were collected pretreatment and during treatment, and were isolated and stored as previously described. The CDR3 goes from the cysteine to the phenylalanine over 14 residues. CDR3 DNA only is kept here, 42 bases in frame from base 1. From a lookup of the germline V gene, CDR1 and CDR2 are SGHRS and YFSETQ. At the junction V is shortened by 7 bases and J by 5 bases; bases outside the gene matches: 8. Synthetic TCR analog templates were spiked into each PCR to estimate absolute template abundance from read counts. The immunoSEQ assay was used to amplify TCRbeta CDR3 regions from genomic DNA with bias-controlled V and J gene primers. Sequencing of rearranged TCRbeta segments was performed at approximately 20X coverage. The authors' pipeline ran thus. Clustering was used to correct sequencing errors, and CDR3s were annotated against IMGT so that V, D and J genes could be assigned. Downstream analyses used only productive TCRbeta rearrangements and left out out-of-frame or stop-codon sequences. Clonality was computed as one minus Shannon entropy normalized by the log of the number of unique productive sequences. Clones differing between time points or between blood and tumor were identified by Fisher's exact test with Benjamini-Hochberg correction at adjusted p below 0.01. TCRdb provides this immuneACCESS table in a form limited to in-frame rearrangements. Some clones are lacking; in checked studies, under half of them reflect an unresolved V gene, and why the rest are absent is not known. V and J calls and clone size are as listed in that table; D and trimming were resolved from the DNA. The sample table records 70,000 to 80,000 clones; around 81% of these occur just once. The ten largest clones capture approximately 7.1% of the sample.

This clone was observed a single time. It lacks a known antigen. Within one base of it there is no much larger clone, and no base qualities were kept. The sequence derives from a man in his forties or fifties with urothelial cancer. This specimen consisted of PBMCs, obtained around atezolizumab (anti-PD-L1) treatment. The sequence joins TRBV5-1 to TRBJ1-4; 7 junctional bases match TRBD1. In nucleotides, the sequence is TGCGCCAGCTCCCCAGGGGGTCCGAATGAAAAACTGTTTTTT. Its protein reads: CASSPGGPNEKLFF.